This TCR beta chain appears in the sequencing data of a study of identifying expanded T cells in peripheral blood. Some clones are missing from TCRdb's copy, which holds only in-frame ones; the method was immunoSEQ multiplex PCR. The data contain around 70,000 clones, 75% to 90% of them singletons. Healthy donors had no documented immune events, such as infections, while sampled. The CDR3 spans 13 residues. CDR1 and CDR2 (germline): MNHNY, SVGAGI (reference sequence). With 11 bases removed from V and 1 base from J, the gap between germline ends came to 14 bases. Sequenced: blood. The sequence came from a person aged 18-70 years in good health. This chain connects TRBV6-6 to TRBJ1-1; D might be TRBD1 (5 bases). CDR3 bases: TGTGCCGTTAGTGGGGGGTGGAACACTGAAGCTTTCTTT. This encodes CAVSGGWNTEAFF.